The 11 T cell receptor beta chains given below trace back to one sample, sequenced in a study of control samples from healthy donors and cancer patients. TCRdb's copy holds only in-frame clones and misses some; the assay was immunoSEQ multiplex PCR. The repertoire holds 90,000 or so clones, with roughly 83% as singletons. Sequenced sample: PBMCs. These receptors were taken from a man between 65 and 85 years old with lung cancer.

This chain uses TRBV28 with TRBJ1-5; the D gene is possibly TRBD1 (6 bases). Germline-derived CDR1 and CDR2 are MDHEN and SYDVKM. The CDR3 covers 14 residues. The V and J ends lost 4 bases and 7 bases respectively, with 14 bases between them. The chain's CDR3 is CASSSAGGQQPQHF. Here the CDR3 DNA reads TGTGCCAGCAGTTCGGCTGGGGGCCAACAGCCCCAGCATTTT.

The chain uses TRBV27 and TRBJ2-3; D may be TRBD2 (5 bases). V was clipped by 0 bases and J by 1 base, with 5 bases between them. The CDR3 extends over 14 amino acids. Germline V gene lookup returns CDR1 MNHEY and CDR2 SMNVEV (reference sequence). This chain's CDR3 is CASSLSGGTDTQYF. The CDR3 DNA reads TGTGCCAGCAGTTTATCCGGGGGCACAGATACGCAGTATTTT.

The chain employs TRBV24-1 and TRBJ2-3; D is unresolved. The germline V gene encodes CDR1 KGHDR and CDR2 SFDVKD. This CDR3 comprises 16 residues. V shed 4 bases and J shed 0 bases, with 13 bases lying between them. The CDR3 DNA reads TGTGCCACCAGTGACCGTGGGTCAGAAAGCACAGATACGCAGTATTTT. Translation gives CATSDRGSESTDTQYF.

This chain's CDR3 is CASSEETPGRRYIQYF. DNA of the CDR3: TGTGCCAGCAGTGAAGAGACACCGGGTCGAAGATACATTCAGTACTTC. This chain links TRBV25-1 with TRBJ2-4; D gene uncertain. The germline V and J ends were trimmed by 2 bases and 8 bases, with 19 bases remaining between them. Germline V gives CDR1 MGHDK, CDR2 SYGVNS. The CDR3 consists of 16 residues.

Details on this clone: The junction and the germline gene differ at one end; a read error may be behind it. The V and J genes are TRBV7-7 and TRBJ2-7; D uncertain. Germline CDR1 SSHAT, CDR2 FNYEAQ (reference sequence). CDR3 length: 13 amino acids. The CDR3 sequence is CASSVGAGYEQYF. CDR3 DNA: TGTGCTAGCAGCGTCGGTGCAGGCTACGAGCAGTACTTC.

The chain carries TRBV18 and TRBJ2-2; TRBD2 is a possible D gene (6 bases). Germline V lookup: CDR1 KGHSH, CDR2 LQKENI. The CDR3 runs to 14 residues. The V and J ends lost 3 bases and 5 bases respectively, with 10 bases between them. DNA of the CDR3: TGTGCCAGCTCACCTGCCGGGGGAACCGGGGAGCTGTTTTTT. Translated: CASSPAGGTGELFF.

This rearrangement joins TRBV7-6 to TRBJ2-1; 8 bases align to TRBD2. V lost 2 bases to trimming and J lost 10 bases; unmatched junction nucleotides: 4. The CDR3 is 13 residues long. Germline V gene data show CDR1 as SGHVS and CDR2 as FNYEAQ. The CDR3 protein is CASSLLASGEQFF. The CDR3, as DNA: TGTGCCAGCAGCTTATTGGCTAGCGGGGAGCAGTTCTTC.

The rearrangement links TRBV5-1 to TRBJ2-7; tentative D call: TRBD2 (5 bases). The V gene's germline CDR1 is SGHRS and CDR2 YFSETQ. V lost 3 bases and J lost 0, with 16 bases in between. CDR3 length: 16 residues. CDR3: CASSSATGSFSYEQYF. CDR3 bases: TGCGCCAGCAGCTCGGCGACGGGATCTTTCTCCTACGAGCAGTACTTC.

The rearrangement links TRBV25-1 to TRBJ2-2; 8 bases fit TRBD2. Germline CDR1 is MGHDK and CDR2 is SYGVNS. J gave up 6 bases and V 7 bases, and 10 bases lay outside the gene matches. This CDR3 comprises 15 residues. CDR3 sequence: CASTSGGAYPGELFF. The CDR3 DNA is TGTGCCAGCACCTCGGGGGGGGCCTATCCCGGGGAGCTGTTTTTT.

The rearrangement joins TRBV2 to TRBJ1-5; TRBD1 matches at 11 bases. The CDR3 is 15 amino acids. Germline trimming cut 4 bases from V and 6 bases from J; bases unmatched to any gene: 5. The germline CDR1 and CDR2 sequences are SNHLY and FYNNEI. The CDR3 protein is CASSGTGGAGQPQHF. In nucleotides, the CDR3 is TGTGCCAGCAGTGGGACAGGGGGCGCGGGTCAGCCCCAGCATTTT.

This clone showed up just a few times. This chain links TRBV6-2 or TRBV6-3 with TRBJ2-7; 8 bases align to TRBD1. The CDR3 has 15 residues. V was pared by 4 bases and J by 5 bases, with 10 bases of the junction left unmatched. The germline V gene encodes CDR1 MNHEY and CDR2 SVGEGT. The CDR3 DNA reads TGTGCCAGCAGTTTTAGACAGGGGCGCTTGAACGAGCAGTACTTC. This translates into CASSFRQGRLNEQYF.